This T cell receptor (beta chain) came from a study of blood T cell repertoires in COVID-19. Overall study: Collection of acute and convalescent COVID-19 samples took place in the United States, Italy and Spain. T cells, B-cell-depleted T cells, or PBMCs provided the cDNA or gDNA that served as material.

Looked up from germline, CDR1 is SGHDT and CDR2 is YYEEEE. Trimming removed 5 bases from V and 6 bases from J, with 8 bases in between. The CDR3 length is 11 residues. Study processing details: It was from reference gene primer amplification that nucleated cell counts were estimated. Clones were sequenced by immunoSEQ multiplex PCR, and TCRdb holds only the in-frame ones, with some missing. D and trimming come from the DNA, and the V and J calls and clone size come from that table. This sample has about 68,000 clones, with less than 90% found just once. This clonotype was sampled from a man aged 45-65 years with active COVID-19. The genes are TRBV5-6 and TRBJ1-2; tentatively, D is TRBD1 (6 bases). Specimen: peripheral blood. CDR3 in DNA: TGTGCCAGCAGTCACAGGGATGGCTACACCTTC. Its translation is CASSHRDGYTF.